The following is a TCR beta chain sequence with its context. The antigen remains undetermined. The time point was: persistent/refractory GD, antithyroid drugs over 5 years with positive TRAb. PBMC-derived RNA was used for the TCR library. Clinicians diagnosed Graves' disease using American Thyroid Association guidelines. The CDR3 consists of 14 residues. V was shortened by 6 bases and J by 6 bases, with 14 bases between the two germline ends. This sample is drawn from a study of regulatory T cells in long-lasting Graves disease. The study's findings and limits: Accuracy may have suffered from the small sample size. There were preferences for TRBV28, TRBJ1-2 and TRBJ2-5 in persistent disease. Peripheral blood, not thyroid tissue, was the sole material studied.

Assembly of TCR beta libraries relied on iRepertoire HTBI primers together with Arm-PCR of CDR3 regions. From the multiplex PCR reads, TCRdb called clonotypes with MiXCR, one entry per CDR3 protein. The sample includes approximately 360,000 distinct CDR3 sequences, roughly 24% of them seen just once. The origin of this receptor is a woman aged 40 to 55 with Graves disease. V gene TRBV12-3 or TRBV12-4 combines with J gene TRBJ2-2; D not certain. Material: peripheral blood mononuclear cells (PBMCs), obtained when the disease was refractory, from a patient treated with antithyroid drugs. CDR3 amino acids: CASSLHNEAGELFF. The CDR3 coding sequence is TGTGCCAGCAGCCTGCACAATGAGGCCGGGGAGCTGTTTTTT.